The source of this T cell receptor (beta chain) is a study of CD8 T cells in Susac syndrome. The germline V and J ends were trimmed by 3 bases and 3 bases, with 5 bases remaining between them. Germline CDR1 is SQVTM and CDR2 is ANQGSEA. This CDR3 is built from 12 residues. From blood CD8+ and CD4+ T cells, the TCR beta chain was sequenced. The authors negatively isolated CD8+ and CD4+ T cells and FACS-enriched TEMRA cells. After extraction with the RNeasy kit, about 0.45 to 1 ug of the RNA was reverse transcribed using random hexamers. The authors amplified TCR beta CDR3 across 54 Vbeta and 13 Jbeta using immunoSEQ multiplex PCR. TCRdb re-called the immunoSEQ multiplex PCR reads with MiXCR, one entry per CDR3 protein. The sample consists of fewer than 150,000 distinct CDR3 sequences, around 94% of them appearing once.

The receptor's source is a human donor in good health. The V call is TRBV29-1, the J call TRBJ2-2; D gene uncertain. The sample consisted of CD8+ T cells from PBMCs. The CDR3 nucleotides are TGCAGCGTTGAGTTGTACACCGGGGAGCTGTTTTTT. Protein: CSVELYTGELFF.